Listed below are T cell receptor beta chains from one sample, sequenced in a study of vaccination and CD4 T cells after COVID-19. Via MiXCR, TCRdb re-called the PCR reads, giving one row per CDR3 protein. The sample contains 20,000 to 30,000 distinct CDR3 sequences, roughly two fifths of which appear only once. These receptors have no identified antigens. Specimen: CD4+ T cells from blood, cultured in vitro, collected about 7 months after SARS-CoV-2 vaccination. The receptor source for this set is a human donor who had recovered from COVID-19. The CDR3 runs from the conserved cysteine through the conserved F or W. The order of the fields is CDR3 length, clone size, V gene, J gene, CDR3 protein. Size is stated for part of the rows, as once, few or many counts, or as a class when the clone is expanded.

len: 13; abundance: few; v_gene: TRBV19; j_gene: TRBJ2-5; CDR3aa: CASSEGGQETQYF
len: 13; abundance: medium-sized; v_gene: TRBV20-1; j_gene: TRBJ1-2; CDR3aa: CSARQGAHYGYTF
len: 16; abundance: -; v_gene: TRBV27; j_gene: TRBJ1-1; CDR3aa: CASSLSAALRNTEAFF
len: 13; abundance: -; v_gene: TRBV6-1; j_gene: TRBJ2-7; CDR3aa: CASRVRQGYEQYF
len: 15; abundance: once; v_gene: TRBV6-4; j_gene: TRBJ2-3; CDR3aa: CASSDKGLATDTQYF
len: 12; abundance: -; v_gene: TRBV20-1; j_gene: TRBJ1-2; CDR3aa: CSDRTGGNGYTF
len: 13; abundance: -; v_gene: TRBV20-1; j_gene: TRBJ1-5; CDR3aa: CSAKENSNQPQHF
len: 19; abundance: -; v_gene: TRBV4-3; j_gene: TRBJ2-7; CDR3aa: CASSQDRPRAGGLSYEQYF
len: 15; abundance: -; v_gene: TRBV7-9; j_gene: TRBJ2-7; CDR3aa: CASSSIGLSQPEQYF
len: 14; abundance: -; v_gene: TRBV7-3; j_gene: TRBJ2-3; CDR3aa: CASSSSGYTDTQYF
len: 15; abundance: -; v_gene: TRBV20-1; j_gene: TRBJ1-5; CDR3aa: CSARDYKQVNQPQHF
len: 11; abundance: -; v_gene: TRBV20-1; j_gene: TRBJ2-5; CDR3aa: CSGQHQETQYF
len: 15; abundance: -; v_gene: TRBV28; j_gene: TRBJ2-7; CDR3aa: CASSPGGTGLYEQYF
len: 16; abundance: -; v_gene: TRBV25-1; j_gene: TRBJ2-5; CDR3aa: CASSDPLSGRGETQYF
len: 18; abundance: -; v_gene: TRBV6-1; j_gene: TRBJ2-7; CDR3aa: CASSPRGLAGGRVHEQYF
len: 14; abundance: -; v_gene: TRBV29-1; j_gene: TRBJ2-3; CDR3aa: CSVARGGSTDTQYF
len: 14; abundance: -; v_gene: TRBV6-1; j_gene: TRBJ2-5; CDR3aa: CASRTPGVLETQYF
len: 16; abundance: few; v_gene: TRBV20-1; j_gene: TRBJ1-1; CDR3aa: CSAPEGRGFLNTEAFF
len: 16; abundance: -; v_gene: TRBV29-1; j_gene: TRBJ2-1; CDR3aa: CSVEVFGQGEYNEQFF
len: 14; abundance: -; v_gene: TRBV6-1; j_gene: TRBJ1-2; CDR3aa: CAIARLQGDYGYTF
len: 16; abundance: -; v_gene: TRBV4-3; j_gene: TRBJ2-7; CDR3aa: CASSQDVTSLGYGWYF
len: 14; abundance: few; v_gene: TRBV20-1; j_gene: TRBJ1-5; CDR3aa: CSAAGTGINQPQHF
len: 14; abundance: few; v_gene: TRBV2; j_gene: TRBJ2-5; CDR3aa: CASSLVVGYETQYF
len: 17; abundance: -; v_gene: TRBV20-1; j_gene: TRBJ2-5; CDR3aa: CSARSPDRGPHQETQYF
len: 14; abundance: -; v_gene: TRBV20-1; j_gene: TRBJ2-7; CDR3aa: CSARGDREYYEQYF
len: 14; abundance: -; v_gene: TRBV20-1; j_gene: TRBJ1-6; CDR3aa: CSVARSSYNSPLHF
len: 13; abundance: -; v_gene: TRBV10-3; j_gene: TRBJ1-1; CDR3aa: CAIRPGLGTEAFF
len: 15; abundance: once; v_gene: TRBV18; j_gene: TRBJ1-1; CDR3aa: CASSPNRATGTEAFF
len: 12; abundance: few; v_gene: TRBV6-1; j_gene: TRBJ1-2; CDR3aa: CATFVGIYGYTF
len: 13; abundance: -; v_gene: TRBV7-6; j_gene: TRBJ2-5; CDR3aa: CASSLRVLETQYF
len: 14; abundance: few; v_gene: TRBV24-1; j_gene: TRBJ2-7; CDR3aa: CATSDLGQAYEQYF
len: 15; abundance: -; v_gene: TRBV20-1; j_gene: TRBJ2-5; CDR3aa: CSARDLDGRIMTQYF
len: 13; abundance: -; v_gene: TRBV28; j_gene: TRBJ1-1; CDR3aa: CASSIETTGVAFF
len: 15; abundance: medium-sized; v_gene: TRBV7-2; j_gene: TRBJ1-5; CDR3aa: CASSLVGVSNQPQHF
len: 16; abundance: -; v_gene: TRBV20-1; j_gene: TRBJ2-3; CDR3aa: CSAAPLLASSTDTQYF
len: 12; abundance: -; v_gene: TRBV29-1; j_gene: TRBJ2-1; CDR3aa: CSVRGLNNEQFF
len: 14; abundance: few; v_gene: TRBV24-1; j_gene: TRBJ1-1; CDR3aa: CATSPADQNTEAFF
len: 13; abundance: few; v_gene: TRBV28; j_gene: TRBJ2-2; CDR3aa: CASSPQRTGELFF
len: 14; abundance: few; v_gene: TRBV20-1; j_gene: TRBJ2-1; CDR3aa: CSASRTSGGNEQFF
len: 14; abundance: few; v_gene: TRBV7-9; j_gene: TRBJ2-5; CDR3aa: CASSLGMGRETQYF
len: 15; abundance: -; v_gene: TRBV7-9; j_gene: TRBJ2-1; CDR3aa: CASSPGLAEAPPQFF
len: 14; abundance: -; v_gene: TRBV7-9; j_gene: TRBJ2-7; CDR3aa: CASSRSGRAGEQYF
len: 13; abundance: few; v_gene: TRBV15; j_gene: TRBJ1-5; CDR3aa: CATSVQGAQPQHF
len: 16; abundance: -; v_gene: TRBV20-1; j_gene: TRBJ2-3; CDR3aa: CSARELGGGYTDTQYF
len: 13; abundance: -; v_gene: TRBV5-8; j_gene: TRBJ1-1; CDR3aa: CASSLWSPFEAFF
len: 13; abundance: -; v_gene: TRBV6-1; j_gene: TRBJ1-1; CDR3aa: CASRPLAGTQAFF
len: 13; abundance: -; v_gene: TRBV2; j_gene: TRBJ2-7; CDR3aa: CASKPDGPYEQYF
len: 13; abundance: -; v_gene: TRBV25-1; j_gene: TRBJ2-3; CDR3aa: CASGSGATDTQYF
len: 13; abundance: -; v_gene: TRBV7-9; j_gene: TRBJ2-3; CDR3aa: CASSLDSMDTQYF
len: 15; abundance: few; v_gene: TRBV7-9; j_gene: TRBJ2-7; CDR3aa: CASNSPGQGIYEQYF
len: 14; abundance: -; v_gene: TRBV19; j_gene: TRBJ1-1; CDR3aa: CASRSPGMNTEAFF
len: 12; abundance: few; v_gene: TRBV4-2; j_gene: TRBJ2-5; CDR3aa: CASSRESETQYF
len: 15; abundance: few; v_gene: TRBV5-1; j_gene: TRBJ2-7; CDR3aa: CASSLFRGGGNEQYF
len: 18; abundance: -; v_gene: TRBV4-2; j_gene: TRBJ2-5; CDR3aa: CASSQDLLAGGHQETQYF
len: 16; abundance: few; v_gene: TRBV20-1; j_gene: TRBJ1-1; CDR3aa: CSARTGTGGRNTEAFF
len: 11; abundance: few; v_gene: TRBV20-1; j_gene: TRBJ1-1; CDR3aa: CKAGSATEAFF
len: 15; abundance: -; v_gene: TRBV5-8; j_gene: TRBJ2-1; CDR3aa: CASSHALAANNEQFF
len: 16; abundance: few; v_gene: TRBV11-2; j_gene: TRBJ2-5; CDR3aa: CASSPRTSGVYETQYF
len: 16; abundance: -; v_gene: TRBV6-1; j_gene: TRBJ2-5; CDR3aa: CASSEAPSGVQETQYF